What follows are 5 T cell receptor beta chains derived from one specimen sequenced in a study of T cell repertoires in cytomegalovirus infection. In TCRdb, the reads were re-called with MiXCR into one record per CDR3 protein. Altogether 700,000 to 900,000 distinct CDR3 sequences are present, about 27% being singletons, with the ten largest covering around 13%. What these receptors recognize is not known. This sample comprised cultured CD8+ T cells from PBMCs, obtained from culture after CMV antigen stimulation. The receptors stem from a human donor in good health (CMV status not recorded). Some clones in this sample may be carry-over from other donors' samples.

This sequence joins TRBV29-1 and TRBJ2-3; 9 bases match TRBD1. Germline assignment: CDR1 SQVTM and CDR2 ANQGSEA. V was clipped by 3 bases and J by 1 base; unmatched bases: 14. The CDR3 extends over 18 amino acids. The CDR3 DNA follows: TGCAGCGTTGAGGGTTGGTGGATACAGGGGGCAGGCACAGATACGCAGTATTTT. This sequence encodes CSVEGWWIQGAGTDTQYF.

This chain uses TRBV19 with TRBJ1-1; D gene uncertain. CDR3 length: 14 residues. Trimming took 3 bases from V and 4 from J, leaving 12 bases between them. CDR1 LNHDA and CDR2 SQIVND come from the germline V gene (reference sequence). The CDR3 DNA reads TGTGCCAGTAGTATTGGACTCTCTGGCACTGAAGCTTTCTTT. Protein sequence: CASSIGLSGTEAFF.

This chain joins TRBV4-1 and TRBJ2-1; 11 nucleotides agree with TRBD2. V gave up 1 base and J gave up 14 bases; unmatched junction bases: 16. This CDR3 is built from 17 residues. The V gene's germline CDR1 is MGHRA and CDR2 YSYEKL. The CDR3: CASSQVRRTSGGEREFF. DNA of the CDR3: TGCGCCAGCAGCCAAGTAAGGAGAACTAGCGGGGGAGAGAGGGAGTTCTTC.

This clonotype was detected only a few times. At one end, the junction sequence differs from germline, possibly due to a read error. The chain employs TRBV2 and TRBJ2-3; 13 bases map to TRBD2. CDR3 length equals 15 residues. Looked up from germline, CDR1 is SNHLY and CDR2 is FYNNEI. The CDR3 DNA reads TGTGCCAGCAGAGAAGGACTAGCGGGGGCAGATACGCAGTATTTT. Amino acids: CASREGLAGADTQYF. Drawing the rest from reference TRBV2 and TRBJ2-3, the complete variable domain is EPEVTQTPSHQVTQMGQEVILRCVPISNHLYFYWYRQILGQKVEFLVSFYNNEISEKSEIFDDQFSVERPDGSNFTLKIRSTKLEDSAMYFCASREGLAGADTQYFGPGTRLTVL.

The chain recombines TRBV10-3 with TRBJ2-3; the D is unclear. Germline V gene sequence: CDR1 ENHRY, CDR2 SYGVKD. Trimming cost V 1 base and J 3 bases, with 14 bases left between them. The CDR3 is made up of 16 amino acids. The CDR3 sequence: CAISELTRPRTDTQYF. CDR3 DNA sequence: TGTGCCATCAGTGAGTTAACCAGGCCCAGGACAGATACGCAGTATTTT.